This section outlines one T cell receptor (beta chain) sequence together with its context. Its antigen is unknown. From germline, CDR1 is SGHAT and CDR2 FQDESV (reference sequence). CDR3 length equals 17 residues. J gave up 5 bases and V 5 bases, and 16 bases lay outside the gene matches. The data originate from a study of Graves' ophthalmopathy and Graves' hyperthyroidism. The study's findings and limits: From stable hyperthyroidism, ophthalmopathy was separated by a 13-signature model with 85% to 90% sensitivity and roughly 84% specificity.

RNA transcripts served as template for amplifying TCR beta CDR3 sequences. Second-round multiplex PCR followed a first-round RT-PCR using HTBI primers. MiXCR was run by TCRdb on the multiplex PCR reads, yielding one entry per CDR3 protein. The profile covers roughly 500,000 distinct CDR3 sequences, with approximately 15% appearing a single time and 9.8% taken by the ten largest. This TCR derives from a woman in her 30s with Graves' ophthalmopathy. Sequenced input: blood. This chain connects TRBV11-1 to TRBJ2-7; 9 bases map to TRBD2. Written as DNA, the CDR3 is TGTGCCAGCAGCGCCCTCCGCGGGGGGGGCTCCGCGGACGAGCAGTACTTC. It specifies CASSALRGGGSADEQYF.